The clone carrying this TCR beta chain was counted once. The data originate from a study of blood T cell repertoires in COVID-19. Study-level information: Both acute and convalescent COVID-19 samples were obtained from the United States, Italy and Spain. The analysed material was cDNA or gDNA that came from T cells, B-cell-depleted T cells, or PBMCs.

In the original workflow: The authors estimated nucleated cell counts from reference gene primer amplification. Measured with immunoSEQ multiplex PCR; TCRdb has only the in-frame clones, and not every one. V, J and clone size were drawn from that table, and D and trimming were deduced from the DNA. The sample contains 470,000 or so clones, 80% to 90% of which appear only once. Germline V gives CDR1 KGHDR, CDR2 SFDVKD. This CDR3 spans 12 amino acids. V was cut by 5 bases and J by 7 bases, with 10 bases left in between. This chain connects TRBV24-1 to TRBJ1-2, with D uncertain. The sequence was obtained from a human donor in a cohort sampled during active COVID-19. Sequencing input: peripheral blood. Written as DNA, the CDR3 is TGTGCCACCAGTGGCGCAGGAGGTGGCTACACCTTC. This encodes CATSGAGGGYTF.